This T cell receptor beta chain was observed in a study of cytomegalovirus exposure and HLA in healthy donors. Germline lookup yields CDR1 LGHNA and CDR2 YNFKEQ. This CDR3 has 12 residues. V dropped 2 bases and J dropped 3 bases, with 4 bases sitting between them. Use of 60 Vbeta and 13 Jbeta primers characterized the PCR. The table came from immunoSEQ multiplex PCR; TCRdb's copy has only in-frame clones and leaves some out. The data hold roughly 160,000 clones, with approximately 79% observed a single time. The source is a middle-aged man in good health and CMV-seronegative. The specimen was PBMCs. The rearrangement uses TRBV4-2 and TRBJ1-1; D uncertain. The CDR3 coding sequence is TGTGCCAGCAGCCAATTCGACACTGAAGCTTTCTTT. Translated: CASSQFDTEAFF.